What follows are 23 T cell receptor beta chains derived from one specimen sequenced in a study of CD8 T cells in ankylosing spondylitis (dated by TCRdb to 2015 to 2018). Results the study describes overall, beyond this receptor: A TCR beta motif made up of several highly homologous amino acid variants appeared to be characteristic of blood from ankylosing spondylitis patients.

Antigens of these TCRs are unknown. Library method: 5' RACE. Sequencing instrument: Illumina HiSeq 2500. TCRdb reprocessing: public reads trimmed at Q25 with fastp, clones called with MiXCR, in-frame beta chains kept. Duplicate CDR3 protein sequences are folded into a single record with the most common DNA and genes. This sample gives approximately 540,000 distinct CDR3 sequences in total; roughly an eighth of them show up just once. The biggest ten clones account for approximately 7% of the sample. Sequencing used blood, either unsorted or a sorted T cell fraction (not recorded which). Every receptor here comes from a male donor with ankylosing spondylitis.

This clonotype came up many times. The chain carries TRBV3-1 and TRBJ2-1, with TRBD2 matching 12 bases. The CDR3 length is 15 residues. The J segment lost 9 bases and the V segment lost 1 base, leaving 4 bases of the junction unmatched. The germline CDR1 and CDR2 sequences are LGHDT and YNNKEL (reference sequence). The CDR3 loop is CASSQGLAGVSEQFF. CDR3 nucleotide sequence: TGTGCCAGCAGCCAAGGACTAGCGGGAGTATCTGAGCAGTTCTTC.

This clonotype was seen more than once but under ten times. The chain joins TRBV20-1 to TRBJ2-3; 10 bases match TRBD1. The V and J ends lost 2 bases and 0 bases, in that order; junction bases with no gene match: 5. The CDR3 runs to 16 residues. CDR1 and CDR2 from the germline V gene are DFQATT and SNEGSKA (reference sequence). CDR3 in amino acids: CSARNPGQGSTDTQYF. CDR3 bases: TGCAGTGCTAGAAATCCGGGACAGGGGAGCACAGATACGCAGTATTTT.

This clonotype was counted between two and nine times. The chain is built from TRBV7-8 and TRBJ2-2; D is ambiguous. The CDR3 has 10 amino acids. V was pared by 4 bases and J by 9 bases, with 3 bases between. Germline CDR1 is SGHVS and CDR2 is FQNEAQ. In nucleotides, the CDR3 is TGTGCCAGCAGCTCCTGGGAGCTGTTTTTT. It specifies CASSSWELFF.

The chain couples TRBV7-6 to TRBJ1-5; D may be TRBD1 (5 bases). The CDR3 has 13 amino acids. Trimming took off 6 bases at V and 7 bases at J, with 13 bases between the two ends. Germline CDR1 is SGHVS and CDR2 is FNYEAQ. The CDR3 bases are TGTGCCAGCAGTCAAATGGAGGGGCAGCCCCAGCATTTT. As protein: CASSQMEGQPQHF.

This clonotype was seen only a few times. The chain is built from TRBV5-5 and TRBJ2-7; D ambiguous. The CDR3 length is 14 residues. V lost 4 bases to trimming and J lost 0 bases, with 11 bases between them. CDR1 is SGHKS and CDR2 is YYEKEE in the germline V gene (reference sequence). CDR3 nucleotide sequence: TGTGCCAGCAGCCAAGACACGAGCTCCTACGAGCAGTACTTC. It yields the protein CASSQDTSSYEQYF. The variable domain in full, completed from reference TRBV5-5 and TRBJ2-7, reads DAGVTQSPTHLIKTRGQQVTLRCSPISGHKSVSWYQQVLGQGPQFIFQYYEKEERGRGNFPDRFSARQFPNYSSELNVNALLLGDSALYLCASSQDTSSYEQYFGPGTRLTVT.

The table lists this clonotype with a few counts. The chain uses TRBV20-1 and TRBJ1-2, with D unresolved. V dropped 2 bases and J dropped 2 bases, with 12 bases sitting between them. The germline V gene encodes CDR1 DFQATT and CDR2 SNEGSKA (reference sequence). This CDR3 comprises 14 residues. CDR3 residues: CSARTTSGNYGYTF. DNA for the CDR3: TGCAGTGCTAGAACAACATCCGGCAACTATGGCTACACCTTC.

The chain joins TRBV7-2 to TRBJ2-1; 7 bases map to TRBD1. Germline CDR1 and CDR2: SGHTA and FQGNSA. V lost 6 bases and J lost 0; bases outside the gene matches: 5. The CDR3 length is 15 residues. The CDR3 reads CASRPTGSSYNEQFF. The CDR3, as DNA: TGTGCCAGCAGACCGACAGGGAGCTCCTACAATGAGCAGTTCTTC.

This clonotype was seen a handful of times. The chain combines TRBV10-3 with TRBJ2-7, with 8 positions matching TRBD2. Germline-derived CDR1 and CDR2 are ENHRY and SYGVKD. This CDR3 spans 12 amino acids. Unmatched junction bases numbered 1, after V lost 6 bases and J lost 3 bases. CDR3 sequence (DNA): TGTGCCATCAGAGGGACTAGCTACGAGCAGTACGTC. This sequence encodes CAIRGTSYEQYV.

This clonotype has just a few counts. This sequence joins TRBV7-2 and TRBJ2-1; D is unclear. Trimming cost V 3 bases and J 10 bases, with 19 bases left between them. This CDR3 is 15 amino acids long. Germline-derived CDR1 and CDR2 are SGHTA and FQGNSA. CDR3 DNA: TGTGCCAGCAGCTTCTCGGGCCTACTCAATGCGGAGCAGTTCTTC. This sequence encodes CASSFSGLLNAEQFF.

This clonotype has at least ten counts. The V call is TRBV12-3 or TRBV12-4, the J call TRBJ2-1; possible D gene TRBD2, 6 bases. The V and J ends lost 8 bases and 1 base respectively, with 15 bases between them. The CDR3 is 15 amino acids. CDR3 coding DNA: TGTGCCAGCGGCTATACGGGGGTTTCCTACAATGAGCAGTTCTTC. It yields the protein CASGYTGVSYNEQFF.

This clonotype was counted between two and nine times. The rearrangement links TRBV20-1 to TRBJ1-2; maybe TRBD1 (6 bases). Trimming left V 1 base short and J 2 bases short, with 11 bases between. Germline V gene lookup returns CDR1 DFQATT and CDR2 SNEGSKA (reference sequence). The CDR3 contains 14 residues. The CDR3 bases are TGCAGTGCTAGAGGTTCGGGACAAAACTATGGCTACACCTTC. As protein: CSARGSGQNYGYTF.

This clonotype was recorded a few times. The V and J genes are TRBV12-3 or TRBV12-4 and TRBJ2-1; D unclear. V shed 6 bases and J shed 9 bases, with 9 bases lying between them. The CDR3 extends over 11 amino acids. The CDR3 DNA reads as TGTGCCAGCAGCCGGTTGAGTGAGCAGTTCTTC. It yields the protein CASSRLSEQFF.

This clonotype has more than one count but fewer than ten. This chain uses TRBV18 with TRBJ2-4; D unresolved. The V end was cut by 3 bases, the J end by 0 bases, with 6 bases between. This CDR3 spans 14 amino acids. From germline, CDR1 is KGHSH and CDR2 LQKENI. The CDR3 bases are TGTGCCAGCTCACCCAGAGAAGCCAAAAACATTCAGTACTTC. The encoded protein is CASSPREAKNIQYF.

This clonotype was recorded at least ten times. The CDR3 sequence: CASIASGGSTEAFF. The CDR3 nucleotides read TGTGCCAGCATCGCCTCGGGGGGGAGCACTGAAGCTTTCTTT. This chain joins TRBV6-1 and TRBJ1-1; tentatively, D is TRBD1 (5 bases). The germline V and J ends were trimmed by 7 bases and 4 bases, with 16 bases remaining between them. The CDR3 runs 14 residues. Germline CDR1 MNHNS, CDR2 SASEGT.

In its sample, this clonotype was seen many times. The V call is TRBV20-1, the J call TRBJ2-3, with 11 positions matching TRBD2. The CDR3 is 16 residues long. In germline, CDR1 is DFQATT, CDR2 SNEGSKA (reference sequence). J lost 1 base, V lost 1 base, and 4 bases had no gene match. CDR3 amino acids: CSARGLLAGGTDTQYF. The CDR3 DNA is TGCAGTGCTAGAGGCCTACTAGCGGGAGGCACAGATACGCAGTATTTT.

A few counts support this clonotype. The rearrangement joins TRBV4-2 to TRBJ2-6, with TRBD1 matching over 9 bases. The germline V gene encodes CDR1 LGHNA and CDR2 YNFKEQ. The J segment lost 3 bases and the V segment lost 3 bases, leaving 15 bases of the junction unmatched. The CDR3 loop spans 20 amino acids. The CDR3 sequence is CASSHPLPGQGRDGANVLTF. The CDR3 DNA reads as TGTGCCAGCAGCCACCCGCTCCCGGGACAGGGTAGGGATGGGGCCAACGTCCTGACTTTC.

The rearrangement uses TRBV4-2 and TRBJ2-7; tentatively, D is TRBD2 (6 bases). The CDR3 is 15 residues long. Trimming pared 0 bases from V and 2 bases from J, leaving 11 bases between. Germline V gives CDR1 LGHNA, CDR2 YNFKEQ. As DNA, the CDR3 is TGTGCCAGCAGCCAAGACGTGGGAGGCCCCTACGAGCAGTACGTC. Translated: CASSQDVGGPYEQYV.

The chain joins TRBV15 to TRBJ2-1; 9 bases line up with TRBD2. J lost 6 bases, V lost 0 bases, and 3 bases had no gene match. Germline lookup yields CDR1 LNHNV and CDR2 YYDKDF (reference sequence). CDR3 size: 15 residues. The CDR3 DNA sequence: TGTGCCACCAGCAGAGAGGGACTAGCCCTCAATGAGCAGTTCTTC. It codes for CATSREGLALNEQFF.

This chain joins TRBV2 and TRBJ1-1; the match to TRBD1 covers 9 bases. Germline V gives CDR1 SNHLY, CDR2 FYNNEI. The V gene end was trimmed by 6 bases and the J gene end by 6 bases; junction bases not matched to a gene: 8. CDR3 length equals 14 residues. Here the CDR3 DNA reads TGTGCCAGCAGAGAGGACAGGGGTTCGGCTGAAGCTTTCTTT. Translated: CASREDRGSAEAFF.

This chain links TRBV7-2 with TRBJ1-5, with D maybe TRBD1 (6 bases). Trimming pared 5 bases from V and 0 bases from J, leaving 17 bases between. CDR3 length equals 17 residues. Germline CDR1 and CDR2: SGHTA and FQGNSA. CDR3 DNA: TGTGCCAGCAGCCCTGCAACACAGGGCCATAGCAATCAGCCCCAGCATTTT. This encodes CASSPATQGHSNQPQHF.

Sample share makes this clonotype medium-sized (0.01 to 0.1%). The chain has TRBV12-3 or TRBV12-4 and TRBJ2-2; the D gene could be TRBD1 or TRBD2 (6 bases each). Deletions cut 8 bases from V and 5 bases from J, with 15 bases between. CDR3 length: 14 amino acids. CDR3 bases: TGTGCCAGCGGGTGGGGGGCGAGGACCGGGGAGCTGTTTTTT. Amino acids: CASGWGARTGELFF.

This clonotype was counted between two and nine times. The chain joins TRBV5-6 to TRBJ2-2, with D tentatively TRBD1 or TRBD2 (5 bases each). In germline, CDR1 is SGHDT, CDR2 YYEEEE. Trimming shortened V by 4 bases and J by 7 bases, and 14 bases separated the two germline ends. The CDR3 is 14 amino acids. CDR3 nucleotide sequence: TGTGCCAGCAGCCAGGGACGCCCGGTCGGGGAGCTGTTTTTT. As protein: CASSQGRPVGELFF.

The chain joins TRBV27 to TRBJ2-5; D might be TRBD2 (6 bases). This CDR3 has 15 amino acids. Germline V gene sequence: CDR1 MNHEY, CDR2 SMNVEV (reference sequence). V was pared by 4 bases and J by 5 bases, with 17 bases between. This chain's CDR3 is CASSSDRESVETQYF. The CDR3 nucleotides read TGTGCCAGCAGTTCGGACCGGGAGTCAGTGGAGACCCAGTACTTC.